These T cell receptor beta chains were read from a single sample in a study of PD-L1 blockade in urothelial cancer. Profiling relied on immunoSEQ multiplex PCR, and the TCRdb table lists in-frame clones only, not all of them. The profile covers tens of thousands of clones, with over 75% appearing a single time and under 2.5% taken by the ten largest. Sample: PBMCs, taken around atezolizumab (anti-PD-L1) treatment. These receptor sequences come from a man in his fifties with urothelial cancer. Each CDR3 is given with its conserved first and last residue. The order of the fields is D gene, J gene, clone size, CDR3 length, V gene, CDR3 protein, CDR3 DNA. D genes are given only for firm matches. Not all rows give a size; the values are once, few, many and, for expanded clones, a class.

d_call: NA; j_call: TRBJ1-5; clone_size: NA; cdr3_length: 14; v_call: TRBV27; cdr3_aa: CASSLGGGHQPQHF; cdr3_nt: TGTGCCAGCAGTTTAGGGGGAGGACATCAGCCCCAGCATTTT
d_call: TRBD1; j_call: TRBJ1-6; clone_size: NA; cdr3_length: 16; v_call: TRBV6-1; cdr3_aa: CASSGGTEFHNSPLHF; cdr3_nt: TGTGCCAGCAGTGGGGGGACAGAGTTTCATAATTCACCCCTCCACTTT
d_call: TRBD1; j_call: TRBJ2-2; clone_size: NA; cdr3_length: 14; v_call: TRBV6-4; cdr3_aa: CASSGTGDPGELFF; cdr3_nt: TGTGCCAGCAGTGGGACAGGGGACCCCGGGGAGCTGTTTTTT
d_call: NA; j_call: TRBJ2-1; clone_size: many; cdr3_length: 12; v_call: TRBV7-9; cdr3_aa: CASSLRGDEQFF; cdr3_nt: TGTGCCAGCAGCTTAAGAGGTGATGAGCAGTTCTTC
d_call: TRBD1; j_call: TRBJ2-7; clone_size: NA; cdr3_length: 14; v_call: TRBV2; cdr3_aa: CASSELTGGYEQYF; cdr3_nt: TGTGCCAGCAGTGAGTTGACAGGGGGCTACGAGCAGTACTTC
d_call: NA; j_call: TRBJ2-3; clone_size: NA; cdr3_length: 20; v_call: TRBV21-1; cdr3_aa: CASSKAWLAGNNRGTDTQYF; cdr3_nt: TGTGCCAGCAGCAAAGCTTGGCTAGCGGGAAATAATAGGGGCACAGATACGCAGTATTTT
d_call: NA; j_call: TRBJ2-3; clone_size: NA; cdr3_length: 14; v_call: TRBV6-5; cdr3_aa: CASSYSGQVDTQYF; cdr3_nt: TGTGCCAGCAGTTACTCGGGACAAGTTGATACGCAGTATTTT
d_call: NA; j_call: TRBJ1-1; clone_size: NA; cdr3_length: 17; v_call: TRBV11-2; cdr3_aa: CASSFGYGFNLNTEAFF; cdr3_nt: TGTGCCAGCAGCTTCGGGTATGGCTTTAATCTTAACACTGAAGCTTTCTTT
d_call: NA; j_call: TRBJ2-2; clone_size: NA; cdr3_length: 13; v_call: TRBV28; cdr3_aa: CATQGGFTGELFF; cdr3_nt: TGTGCCACCCAGGGGGGATTCACCGGGGAGCTGTTTTTT
d_call: NA; j_call: TRBJ1-5; clone_size: NA; cdr3_length: 14; v_call: TRBV12-5; cdr3_aa: CASGAASLNQPQHF; cdr3_nt: TGTGCTAGTGGAGCCGCGTCATTAAATCAGCCCCAGCATTTT
d_call: NA; j_call: TRBJ2-2; clone_size: NA; cdr3_length: 17; v_call: TRBV21-1; cdr3_aa: CASSIGRRGAPTGELFF; cdr3_nt: TGTGCCAGCAGCATAGGGCGGCGGGGGGCTCCCACCGGGGAGCTGTTTTTT
d_call: NA; j_call: TRBJ2-3; clone_size: NA; cdr3_length: 12; v_call: TRBV10-2; cdr3_aa: CATFGITDTQYF; cdr3_nt: TGCGCCACCTTCGGGATCACAGATACGCAGTATTTT
d_call: NA; j_call: TRBJ1-1; clone_size: NA; cdr3_length: 16; v_call: TRBV13; cdr3_aa: CASSLGGPGMNTEAFF; cdr3_nt: TGTGCCAGCAGCTTAGGAGGTCCAGGCATGAACACTGAAGCTTTCTTT
d_call: TRBD2; j_call: TRBJ2-1; clone_size: NA; cdr3_length: 18; v_call: TRBV15; cdr3_aa: CATSRSLLAGGIYNEQFF; cdr3_nt: TGTGCCACCAGCAGATCCCTATTAGCGGGGGGGATCTACAATGAGCAGTTCTTC
d_call: NA; j_call: TRBJ1-5; clone_size: NA; cdr3_length: 13; v_call: TRBV7-2; cdr3_aa: CASAQGSNQPQHF; cdr3_nt: TGTGCCAGCGCCCAGGGCTCCAATCAGCCCCAGCATTTT
d_call: TRBD1; j_call: TRBJ1-2; clone_size: NA; cdr3_length: 15; v_call: TRBV4-1; cdr3_aa: CASSSLAGGSYGYTF; cdr3_nt: TGCGCCAGCAGCTCCCTAGCAGGGGGAAGCTATGGCTACACCTTC
d_call: TRBD1; j_call: TRBJ2-1; clone_size: NA; cdr3_length: 14; v_call: TRBV7-9; cdr3_aa: CASSPGQGVNEQFF; cdr3_nt: TGTGCCAGCAGCCCCGGACAGGGCGTCAATGAGCAGTTCTTC
d_call: NA; j_call: TRBJ2-3; clone_size: NA; cdr3_length: 15; v_call: TRBV18; cdr3_aa: CASSPGGQRTDTQYF; cdr3_nt: TGTGCCAGCTCACCAGGGGGCCAACGCACAGATACGCAGTATTTT
d_call: NA; j_call: TRBJ2-3; clone_size: NA; cdr3_length: 12; v_call: TRBV11-2; cdr3_aa: CASTVDEGTQYF; cdr3_nt: TGTGCCAGCACCGTAGACGAGGGTACGCAGTATTTT
d_call: NA; j_call: TRBJ1-3; clone_size: once; cdr3_length: 13; v_call: TRBV7-9; cdr3_aa: CASSPGYGNTIYF; cdr3_nt: TGTGCCAGCAGCCCAGGGTACGGAAACACCATATATTTT
d_call: NA; j_call: TRBJ2-6; clone_size: NA; cdr3_length: 13; v_call: TRBV19; cdr3_aa: CAGGPSGANVLTF; cdr3_nt: TGTGCCGGAGGCCCCTCTGGGGCCAACGTCCTGACTTTC
d_call: NA; j_call: TRBJ1-3; clone_size: NA; cdr3_length: 15; v_call: TRBV6-5; cdr3_aa: CASSSAGAGGNTIYF; cdr3_nt: TGTGCCAGCAGTTCCGCAGGGGCTGGAGGAAACACCATATATTTT
d_call: TRBD1; j_call: TRBJ1-2; clone_size: NA; cdr3_length: 14; v_call: TRBV7-9; cdr3_aa: CASSRPGQVYGYTF; cdr3_nt: TGTGCCAGCAGCCGACCGGGACAGGTTTATGGCTACACCTTC
d_call: NA; j_call: TRBJ2-2; clone_size: NA; cdr3_length: 14; v_call: TRBV27; cdr3_aa: CASSHPGYTGELFF; cdr3_nt: TGTGCCAGCAGTCACCCGGGATACACCGGGGAGCTGTTTTTT
d_call: NA; j_call: TRBJ2-7; clone_size: NA; cdr3_length: 14; v_call: TRBV5-5; cdr3_aa: CASSLGDSSYEQYF; cdr3_nt: TGTGCCAGCAGCTTGGGAGATAGCTCCTACGAGCAGTACTTC
d_call: NA; j_call: TRBJ2-7; clone_size: NA; cdr3_length: 15; v_call: TRBV5-1; cdr3_aa: CASSLGRRGDPEQYF; cdr3_nt: TGCGCCAGCAGCTTGGGTCGCAGGGGGGACCCGGAGCAGTACTTC
d_call: TRBD2; j_call: TRBJ2-2; clone_size: NA; cdr3_length: 15; v_call: TRBV14; cdr3_aa: CASSLRLAGTGELFF; cdr3_nt: TGTGCCAGCAGCCTTCGACTAGCGGGAACCGGGGAGCTGTTTTTT
d_call: TRBD1; j_call: TRBJ1-2; clone_size: NA; cdr3_length: 14; v_call: TRBV18; cdr3_aa: CASSPDRGRNGYTF; cdr3_nt: TGTGCCAGCTCACCGGACAGGGGGCGGAATGGCTACACCTTC
d_call: TRBD1; j_call: TRBJ2-3; clone_size: NA; cdr3_length: 18; v_call: TRBV4-1; cdr3_aa: CASSQVEFGQGITDTQYF; cdr3_nt: TGCGCCAGCAGCCAAGTGGAATTTGGACAGGGAATAACAGATACGCAGTATTTT
d_call: NA; j_call: TRBJ2-5; clone_size: NA; cdr3_length: 13; v_call: TRBV5-1; cdr3_aa: CASSSGAGETQYF; cdr3_nt: TGCGCCAGCAGCTCTGGGGCGGGGGAGACCCAGTACTTC
d_call: NA; j_call: TRBJ1-2; clone_size: NA; cdr3_length: 16; v_call: TRBV2; cdr3_aa: CASSEVGQGSFYGYTF; cdr3_nt: TGTGCCAGCAGTGAAGTGGGCCAGGGGAGCTTCTATGGCTACACCTTC
d_call: TRBD1; j_call: TRBJ2-1; clone_size: once; cdr3_length: 15; v_call: TRBV2; cdr3_aa: CASSGTGQVYNEQFF; cdr3_nt: TGTGCCAGCAGTGGAACGGGACAGGTCTACAATGAGCAGTTCTTC
d_call: TRBD2; j_call: TRBJ2-1; clone_size: once; cdr3_length: 15; v_call: TRBV19; cdr3_aa: CASSIVAGGGNEQFF; cdr3_nt: TGTGCCAGTAGTATTGTAGCGGGAGGAGGCAATGAGCAGTTCTTC
d_call: NA; j_call: TRBJ2-5; clone_size: once; cdr3_length: 14; v_call: TRBV2; cdr3_aa: CASSEAPFEGDQYF; cdr3_nt: TGTGCCAGCAGTGAAGCGCCCTTTGAAGGGGACCAGTACTTC
d_call: NA; j_call: TRBJ2-3; clone_size: NA; cdr3_length: 15; v_call: TRBV7-2; cdr3_aa: CASSLGGTSTDTQYF; cdr3_nt: TGTGCCAGCAGCTTAGGCGGGACTAGCACAGATACGCAGTATTTT
d_call: TRBD2; j_call: TRBJ2-5; clone_size: NA; cdr3_length: 16; v_call: TRBV18; cdr3_aa: CASSALLAADGETQYF; cdr3_nt: TGTGCCAGCTCAGCCTTACTAGCGGCGGATGGAGAGACCCAGTACTTC
d_call: NA; j_call: TRBJ1-5; clone_size: NA; cdr3_length: 18; v_call: TRBV27; cdr3_aa: CASSEQTPRVGGNQPQHF; cdr3_nt: TGTGCCAGCAGTGAACAAACGCCGAGGGTGGGTGGCAATCAGCCCCAGCATTTT
d_call: TRBD2; j_call: TRBJ2-7; clone_size: once; cdr3_length: 14; v_call: TRBV7-9; cdr3_aa: CASSLAGEAYEQYF; cdr3_nt: TGTGCCAGCAGCTTGGCGGGAGAGGCTTACGAGCAGTACTTC
d_call: NA; j_call: TRBJ2-1; clone_size: NA; cdr3_length: 13; v_call: TRBV30; cdr3_aa: CAWTSTGYNEQFF; cdr3_nt: TGTGCCTGGACGAGCACGGGCTACAATGAGCAGTTCTTC
d_call: TRBD1; j_call: TRBJ2-1; clone_size: NA; cdr3_length: 14; v_call: TRBV19; cdr3_aa: CASTPGQGFGEQFF; cdr3_nt: TGTGCCAGTACCCCGGGACAGGGTTTCGGTGAGCAGTTCTTC
d_call: NA; j_call: TRBJ2-7; clone_size: NA; cdr3_length: 15; v_call: TRBV21-1; cdr3_aa: CASSGEERNLYEQYF; cdr3_nt: TGTGCCAGCAGCGGAGAGGAGCGGAACCTCTACGAGCAGTACTTC
d_call: TRBD1; j_call: TRBJ1-1; clone_size: medium-sized; cdr3_length: 16; v_call: TRBV19; cdr3_aa: CASSMGQSRMNTEAFF; cdr3_nt: TGTGCCAGTAGCATGGGACAGTCAAGAATGAACACTGAAGCTTTCTTT
d_call: NA; j_call: TRBJ2-5; clone_size: once; cdr3_length: 15; v_call: TRBV12-2; cdr3_aa: CASRLGSRGQETQYF; cdr3_nt: TGTGCAAGTCGCTTAGGGAGCAGGGGCCAAGAGACCCAGTACTTC
d_call: NA; j_call: TRBJ2-3; clone_size: NA; cdr3_length: 12; v_call: TRBV19; cdr3_aa: CASSASGDTQYF; cdr3_nt: TGTGCCAGTAGCGCCTCGGGAGATACGCAGTATTTT
d_call: NA; j_call: TRBJ1-5; clone_size: NA; cdr3_length: 13; v_call: TRBV10-3; cdr3_aa: CAISRGSNQPQHF; cdr3_nt: TGTGCCATCAGTAGGGGCTCTAATCAGCCCCAGCATTTT
d_call: TRBD1; j_call: TRBJ2-7; clone_size: NA; cdr3_length: 15; v_call: TRBV29-1; cdr3_aa: CSVEDYRGLAGEQYF; cdr3_nt: TGCAGCGTTGAAGATTACAGGGGGCTGGCGGGCGAGCAGTACTTC
d_call: TRBD1; j_call: TRBJ2-7; clone_size: NA; cdr3_length: 15; v_call: TRBV7-9; cdr3_aa: CASSLETGWGYEQYF; cdr3_nt: TGTGCCAGCAGCTTAGAGACAGGGTGGGGTTACGAGCAGTACTTC
d_call: TRBD2; j_call: TRBJ2-1; clone_size: NA; cdr3_length: 16; v_call: TRBV29-1; cdr3_aa: CSVTGTSGSSYNEQFF; cdr3_nt: TGCAGCGTTACCGGGACTAGCGGAAGCTCCTACAATGAGCAGTTCTTC
d_call: TRBD1; j_call: TRBJ2-4; clone_size: NA; cdr3_length: 15; v_call: TRBV29-1; cdr3_aa: CSVEDRDRVLDIQYF; cdr3_nt: TGCAGCGTTGAAGATCGGGACAGGGTTTTGGACATTCAGTACTTC
d_call: NA; j_call: TRBJ1-2; clone_size: NA; cdr3_length: 12; v_call: TRBV19; cdr3_aa: CATNEGLNGYTF; cdr3_nt: TGTGCCACCAATGAGGGACTTAATGGCTACACCTTC
d_call: NA; j_call: TRBJ2-7; clone_size: NA; cdr3_length: 12; v_call: TRBV19; cdr3_aa: CASSIDRYEQYF; cdr3_nt: TGTGCCAGTAGTATAGACAGGTACGAGCAGTACTTC
d_call: NA; j_call: TRBJ1-5; clone_size: few; cdr3_length: 14; v_call: TRBV5-4; cdr3_aa: CASSLDGINQPQHF; cdr3_nt: TGTGCCAGCAGCTTGGACGGGATTAATCAGCCCCAGCATTTT
d_call: TRBD2; j_call: TRBJ2-7; clone_size: NA; cdr3_length: 19; v_call: TRBV28; cdr3_aa: CASSFFFGTSGIGTYEQYF; cdr3_nt: TGTGCCAGCAGTTTTTTTTTCGGGACTAGCGGGATAGGGACCTACGAGCAGTACTTC
d_call: TRBD1; j_call: TRBJ1-5; clone_size: NA; cdr3_length: 14; v_call: TRBV30; cdr3_aa: CAWSTGQAYQPQHF; cdr3_nt: TGTGCCTGGAGTACGGGACAGGCGTATCAGCCCCAGCATTTT
d_call: NA; j_call: TRBJ2-5; clone_size: NA; cdr3_length: 15; v_call: TRBV6-6; cdr3_aa: CASSYTTVRQETQYF; cdr3_nt: TGTGCCAGCAGTTACACGACAGTGCGTCAAGAGACCCAGTACTTC